These T cell receptor beta chains were read from a single sample in a study of graft-versus-host responses after intestinal transplantation. These receptors' antigens are unknown. The method was immunoSEQ multiplex PCR; TCRdb's version includes in-frame clones alone and lacks a portion of them. The sample holds roughly 50,000 clones, about 90% seen once. This sample comprised unstimulated CD4+ T cells sorted from spleen or lymph node cells, obtained before transplant. The receptors shown here come from a human donor who was the organ donor for an intestinal transplant. CDR3s leave out the opening cysteine and the closing phenylalanine or tryptophan. D genes are given only for firm matches.

NA,TRBV5-1,TRBJ2-7,ASSLEGRAVIDEQY
TRBD2,TRBV7-2,TRBJ2-7,ASSLAGLAGVGEQY
TRBD2,TRBV5-1,TRBJ2-1,ASSLAGGGRNEQF
TRBD1,TRBV12-5,TRBJ2-7,ASGPRQGSYEQY
TRBD2,TRBV11-2,TRBJ2-1,ASSLDGLAGGNEQF
NA,TRBV6-1,TRBJ1-4,ASRDLSATNEKLF
NA,TRBV12-1,TRBJ2-1,ASSTRPREGDGNEQF
TRBD1,TRBV11-3,TRBJ2-1,ASSYPNGDRSEQF
NA,TRBV5-8,TRBJ2-3,ASSLGRTTDTQY
TRBD1,TRBV7-2,TRBJ2-7,ASSLAPDRASYEQY
NA,TRBV5-1,TRBJ2-7,ASSLGYEQY
NA,TRBV30,TRBJ1-5,AWSVKWAKRFGNQPQH
NA,TRBV30,TRBJ2-3,AWTSGTNTQY
TRBD1,TRBV29-1,TRBJ2-3,SVDPDRGLTDTQY
NA,TRBV27,TRBJ2-2,ASSLQPGYTGELF
NA,TRBV7-9,TRBJ2-1,ASSLRLPSYNEQF
NA,TRBV6-1,TRBJ1-2,ASSEAFRVYGYT
NA,TRBV5-1,TRBJ2-3,ASSFQHYTDTQY
TRBD2,TRBV28,TRBJ2-5,ASSLRGSGRDETQY
TRBD1,TRBV19,TRBJ1-5,ASTHRRSQGLFWSNQPQH
TRBD2,TRBV30,TRBJ2-2,AWKGLAGGGELF
NA,TRBV18,TRBJ2-3,ASSPPSPTDTQY
TRBD2,TRBV28,TRBJ2-3,ASGTSGRAGTDTQY
NA,TRBV6-5,TRBJ2-7,ASSYSRARFGYEQY
NA,TRBV29-1,TRBJ2-6,SVLGRRLDSGANVLT
TRBD2,TRBV19,TRBJ2-1,ASSIGAGGPNEQF
TRBD2,TRBV7-3,TRBJ2-3,ASSSYPLAGGRLNTDTQY
TRBD2,TRBV7-3,TRBJ2-1,ASSFAKSGTSGTYYYNEQF
NA,TRBV6-6,TRBJ2-2,ASSYTGSGELF
NA,TRBV27,TRBJ2-3,ASSSTPVFWVGADTQY
NA,TRBV5-4,TRBJ1-2,ASSFKDAGYGYT
TRBD2,TRBV6-4,TRBJ2-1,ANSVRLAEDNEQF
NA,TRBV7-9,TRBJ1-4,ASSLTEAKDEKLF
NA,TRBV9,TRBJ2-7,ASSYEQY
TRBD1,TRBV5-6,TRBJ1-6,ASSVQGIYNSPLH
TRBD2,TRBV10-3,TRBJ2-7,AINSGLAADEQY
TRBD2,TRBV28,TRBJ2-2,ASSLWTSGRAGELF
NA,TRBV11-1,TRBJ2-1,ASSLGWASGSYNEQF
NA,TRBV5-6,TRBJ2-1,ASSLGWGRPLYNEQF
TRBD1,TRBV29-1,TRBJ1-3,SVVGQGQNTIY
NA,TRBV7-3,TRBJ2-6,ASSLAGSGANVLT
TRBD1,TRBV10-1,TRBJ1-4,ASSHRGGNEKLF
NA,TRBV28,TRBJ2-7,ASSLRGAEQY
TRBD2,TRBV7-9,TRBJ2-1,ASTPWRGQRGSYNEQF
NA,TRBV5-1,TRBJ2-7,ASSLTTYEQY
NA,TRBV14,TRBJ2-3,ASSQERAMGEVTDTQY
TRBD1,TRBV11-2,TRBJ2-7,ASSRADRGLTGEQY
NA,TRBV11-3,TRBJ1-2,ASSLEGLCSPRGFYGYT
TRBD1,TRBV18,TRBJ1-6,ASSPRTGVDSPLH
NA,TRBV9,TRBJ2-7,ASSVGGGPFYEQY
TRBD2,TRBV6-5,TRBJ2-7,ARSSGSYEQY
TRBD2,TRBV5-1,TRBJ2-4,ASSLTPSGRDPKNIQY